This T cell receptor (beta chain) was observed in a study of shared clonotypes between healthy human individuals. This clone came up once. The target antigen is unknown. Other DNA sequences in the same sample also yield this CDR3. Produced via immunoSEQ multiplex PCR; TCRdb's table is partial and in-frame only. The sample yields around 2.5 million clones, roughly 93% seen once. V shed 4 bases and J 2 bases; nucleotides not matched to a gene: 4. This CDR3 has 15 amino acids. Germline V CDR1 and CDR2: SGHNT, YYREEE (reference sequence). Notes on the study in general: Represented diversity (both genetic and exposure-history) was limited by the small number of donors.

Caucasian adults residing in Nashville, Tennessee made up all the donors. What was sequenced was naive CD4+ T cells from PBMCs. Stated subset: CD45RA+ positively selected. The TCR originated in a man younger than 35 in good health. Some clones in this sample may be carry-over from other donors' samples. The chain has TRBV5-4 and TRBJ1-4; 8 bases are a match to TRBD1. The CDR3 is CASSPQGATNEKLFF. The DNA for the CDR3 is TGTGCCAGCAGCCCCCAGGGGGCCACTAATGAAAAACTGTTTTTT.